This is a list of T cell receptor beta chains from one sample in a study of Graves' ophthalmopathy and Graves' hyperthyroidism. TCRdb reprocessed the multiplex PCR reads via MiXCR and lists one record per CDR3 protein. Of 680,000 or so distinct CDR3 sequences in the sample, about a fifth were seen once. Sequenced material: peripheral blood. Receptors originate from a woman aged 18-30 years with stable Graves' hyperthyroidism. Some clones in this sample may be carry-over from other donors' samples. CDR3s include the opening cysteine and the closing phenylalanine or tryptophan. Each record gives: CDR3 protein, J gene, clone size, V gene. Rows give clone size only sometimes, using once, few, many, or a class for an expanded clone.

CDR3aa: CSVELAGGPITNTGELFF; j_gene: TRBJ2-2; abundance: many; v_gene: TRBV29-1
CDR3aa: CASSFRVQWTQKPYEQYF; j_gene: TRBJ2-7; abundance: -; v_gene: TRBV28
CDR3aa: CASSWDQSNQPQHF; j_gene: TRBJ1-5; abundance: few; v_gene: TRBV19
CDR3aa: CASTPSKETQYF; j_gene: TRBJ2-5; abundance: many; v_gene: TRBV2
CDR3aa: CASSTGTGGWETQYF; j_gene: TRBJ2-5; abundance: many; v_gene: TRBV12-3/TRBV12-4
CDR3aa: CASSNTGTGGDGYTF; j_gene: TRBJ1-2; abundance: many; v_gene: TRBV6-5
CDR3aa: CSARGGTGHLLTGELFF; j_gene: TRBJ2-2; abundance: many; v_gene: TRBV20-1
CDR3aa: CASSLVSGSDYGYTF; j_gene: TRBJ1-2; abundance: many; v_gene: TRBV7-2
CDR3aa: CSARDVFQRRDTGELFF; j_gene: TRBJ2-2; abundance: -; v_gene: TRBV20-1
CDR3aa: CAIAGGTEQYF; j_gene: TRBJ2-7; abundance: many; v_gene: TRBV10-3
CDR3aa: CASSQAVNYGYTF; j_gene: TRBJ1-2; abundance: -; v_gene: TRBV2
CDR3aa: CASSYGLGLETQYF; j_gene: TRBJ2-5; abundance: few; v_gene: TRBV6-5
CDR3aa: CASSGTPGRTEAFF; j_gene: TRBJ1-1; abundance: many; v_gene: TRBV2
CDR3aa: CAWYTSRIRNTEAFF; j_gene: TRBJ1-1; abundance: many; v_gene: TRBV30
CDR3aa: CASLPQEGETQYF; j_gene: TRBJ2-5; abundance: many; v_gene: TRBV18
CDR3aa: CASSMGETGGAGNIQYF; j_gene: TRBJ2-4; abundance: many; v_gene: TRBV19
CDR3aa: CASSLPSGTGYTF; j_gene: TRBJ1-2; abundance: many; v_gene: TRBV28